The source of this T cell receptor beta chain is a study of cytomegalovirus exposure and HLA in healthy donors. Study findings and constraints: In a later analysis, a missense DCLRE1C variant was linked to TCR beta V- and J-gene trimming.

Germline loops: CDR1 SQVTM, CDR2 ANQGSEA. CDR3 size: 13 residues. V was cut by 7 bases and J by 4 bases, with 16 bases left in between. PCR employed 60 Vbeta and 13 Jbeta primers. Sequencing used immunoSEQ multiplex PCR; TCRdb keeps in-frame clones, though not all of them. The ten top clones account for 3.6%, within a sample of 55,000 to 65,000 clones. Remarks on this clone: Its antigen is not identified.

This clonotype was obtained from a woman aged 18-29 years in good health and CMV-seronegative. The J gene is TRBJ1-2, the V gene TRBV29-1; D not resolved. Source material: PBMCs. In DNA, the CDR3 is TGCAGCGCCCAGCGCACGGTGGGCTATGGCTACACCTTC. It codes for CSAQRTVGYGYTF. The whole variable domain, filled in from reference TRBV29-1 and TRBJ1-2, reads SAVISQKPSRDICQRGTSLTIQCQVDSQVTMMFWYRQQPGQSLTLIATANQGSEATYESGFVIDKFPISRPNLTFSTLTVSNMSPEDSSIYLCSAQRTVGYGYTFGSGTRLTVV.